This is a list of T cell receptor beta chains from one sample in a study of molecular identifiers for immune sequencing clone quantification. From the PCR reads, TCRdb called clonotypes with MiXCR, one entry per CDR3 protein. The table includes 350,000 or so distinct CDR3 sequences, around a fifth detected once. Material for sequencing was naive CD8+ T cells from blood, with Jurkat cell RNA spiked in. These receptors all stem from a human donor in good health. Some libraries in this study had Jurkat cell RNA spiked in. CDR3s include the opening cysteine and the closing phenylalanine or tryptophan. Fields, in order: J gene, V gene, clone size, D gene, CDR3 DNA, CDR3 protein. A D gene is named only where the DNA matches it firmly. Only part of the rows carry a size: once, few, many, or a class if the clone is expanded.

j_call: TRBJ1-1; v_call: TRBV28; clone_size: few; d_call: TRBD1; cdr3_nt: TGTGCCACCGAACAGGGGGTCCGAGCTTTCTTT; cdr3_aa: CATEQGVRAFF
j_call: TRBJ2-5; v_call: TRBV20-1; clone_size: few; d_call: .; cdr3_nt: TGCAGTGTTAAGACCCGGGATACAGATGTCCTCATGGAGACCCAGTACTTC; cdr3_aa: CSVKTRDTDVLMETQYF
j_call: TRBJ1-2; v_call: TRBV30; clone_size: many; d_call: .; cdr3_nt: TGTGCCTGGAGTCAATCTGACGCTCTCGGCTACACCTTC; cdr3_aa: CAWSQSDALGYTF
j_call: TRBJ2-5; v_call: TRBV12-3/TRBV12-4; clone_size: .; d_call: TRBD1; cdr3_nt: TGTGCCAGCAGTCCCCCAAACCGGGACAGCCAAGAGACCCAGTACTTC; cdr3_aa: CASSPPNRDSQETQYF
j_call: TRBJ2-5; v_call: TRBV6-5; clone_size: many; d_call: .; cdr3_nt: TGTGCCAGCAGTTACGTTCGGGGATCATCTGAGACCCAGTACTTC; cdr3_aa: CASSYVRGSSETQYF
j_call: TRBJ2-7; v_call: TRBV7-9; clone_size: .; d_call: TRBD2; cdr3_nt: TGTGCCAGCAGCTTAGTAGCGGGAGCGGGCGAGCAGTACTTC; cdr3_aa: CASSLVAGAGEQYF
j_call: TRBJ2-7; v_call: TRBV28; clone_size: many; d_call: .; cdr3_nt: TGTGCCAGCAGTTTGTTGAGGGTCTACGAGCAGTACTTC; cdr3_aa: CASSLLRVYEQYF
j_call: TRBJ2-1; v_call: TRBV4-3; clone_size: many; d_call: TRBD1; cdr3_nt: TGCGCCAGCAGCCAAGGGACAGGGGGCTCCTACAATGAGCAGTTCTTC; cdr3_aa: CASSQGTGGSYNEQFF
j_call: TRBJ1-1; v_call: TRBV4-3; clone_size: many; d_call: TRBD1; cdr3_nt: TGCGCCAGCAGCTACTTTTACAATTTCCGGGACAGGCCAGATGAAGCTTTCTTT; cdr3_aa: CASSYFYNFRDRPDEAFF
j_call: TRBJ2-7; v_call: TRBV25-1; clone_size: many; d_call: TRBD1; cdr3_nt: TGTGCCAGCAGTGAACGACAGGGGTTCGGGTACGAGCAGTACTTC; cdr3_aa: CASSERQGFGYEQYF
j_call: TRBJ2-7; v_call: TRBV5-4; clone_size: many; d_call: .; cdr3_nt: TGTGCCAGCAGCCCCCCGATGAACTACGAGCAGTACTTC; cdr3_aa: CASSPPMNYEQYF
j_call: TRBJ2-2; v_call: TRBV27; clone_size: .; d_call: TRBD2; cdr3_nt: TGTGCCAGCAGTTTATTGTTAGCGGGAGGGCCGACCACCGGGGAGCTGTTTTTT; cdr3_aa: CASSLLLAGGPTTGELFF
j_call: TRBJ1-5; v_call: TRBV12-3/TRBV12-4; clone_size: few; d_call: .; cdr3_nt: TGTGCCAGCAGTTTGGAGAGGTTCCAGCCCCAGCATTTT; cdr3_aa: CASSLERFQPQHF
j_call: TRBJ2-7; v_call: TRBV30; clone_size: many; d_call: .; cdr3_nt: TGTGCCTGGAGTGTATCGATGGGGGTGGACGAGCAGTACTTC; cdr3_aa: CAWSVSMGVDEQYF
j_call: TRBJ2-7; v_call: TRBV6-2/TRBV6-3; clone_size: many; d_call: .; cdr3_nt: TGTGCCAGCAGTTACTTTGCCAGGCCAGCCTACGAGCAGTACTTC; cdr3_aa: CASSYFARPAYEQYF
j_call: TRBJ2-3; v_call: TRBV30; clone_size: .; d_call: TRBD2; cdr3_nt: TGTGCCTGGAAAAATAGCGGGAGCCCCCCAGATACGCAGTATTTT; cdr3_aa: CAWKNSGSPPDTQYF
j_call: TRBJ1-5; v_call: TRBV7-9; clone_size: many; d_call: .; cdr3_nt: TGTGCCAGCACCCGAGCGATAGGGACTTATAGCAATCAGCCCCAGCATTTT; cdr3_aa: CASTRAIGTYSNQPQHF
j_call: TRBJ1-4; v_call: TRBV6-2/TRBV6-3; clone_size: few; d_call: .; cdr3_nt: TGTGCCAGCAGCTACGGGGACATTCCCTGGAATGAAAAACTGTTTTTT; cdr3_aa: CASSYGDIPWNEKLFF
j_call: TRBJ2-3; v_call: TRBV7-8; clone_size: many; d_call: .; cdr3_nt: TGTGCCAGCAGCTTACCCAGTAGCACAGATACGCAGTATTTT; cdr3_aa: CASSLPSSTDTQYF
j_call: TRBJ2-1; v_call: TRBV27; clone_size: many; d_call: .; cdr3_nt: TGTGCCAGCAGTTCCCTTCTAACTGAGCAGTTCTTC; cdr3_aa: CASSSLLTEQFF
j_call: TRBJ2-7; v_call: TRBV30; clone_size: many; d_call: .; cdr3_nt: TGTGCCTGTTCGGGGGCAGAGTACGAGCAGTACTTC; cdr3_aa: CACSGAEYEQYF
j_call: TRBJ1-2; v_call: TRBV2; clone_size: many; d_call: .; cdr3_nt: TGTGCCAACTTAGAGACACAAGATTACTATGGCTACACCTTC; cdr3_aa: CANLETQDYYGYTF
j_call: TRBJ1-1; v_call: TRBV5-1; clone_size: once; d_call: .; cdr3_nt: TGCGTCAGCACGCTTCCCTCTAATGAAGCTTTCTTT; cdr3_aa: CVSTLPSNEAFF
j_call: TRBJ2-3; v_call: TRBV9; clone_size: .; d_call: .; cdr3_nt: TGTGCCAGCAGCGTGAGGGTCGGGGCGAACACAGATACGCAGTATTTT; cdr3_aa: CASSVRVGANTDTQYF
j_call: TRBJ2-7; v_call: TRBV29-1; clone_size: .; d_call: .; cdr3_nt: TGCAGCGTTGAGACCCTTTACGAGCAGTACTTC; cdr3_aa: CSVETLYEQYF
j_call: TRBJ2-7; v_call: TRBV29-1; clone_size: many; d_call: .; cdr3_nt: TGCAGCGTTGTCGGGGGAAAGCATTACGAGCAGTACTTC; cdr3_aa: CSVVGGKHYEQYF
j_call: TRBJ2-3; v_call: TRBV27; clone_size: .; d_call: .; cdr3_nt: TGTGCCAGCAGTCCCACGCGGGGTTGGGAGGAAACAGATACGCAGTATTTT; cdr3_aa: CASSPTRGWEETDTQYF
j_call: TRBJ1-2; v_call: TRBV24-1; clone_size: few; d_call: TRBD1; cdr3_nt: TGTGCCACCAGCGATGGGACAGTAGATGTCTATGGCTACACCTTC; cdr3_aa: CATSDGTVDVYGYTF
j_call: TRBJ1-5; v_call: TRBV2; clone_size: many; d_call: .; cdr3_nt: TGTGCCAGCAGTGACGCCAGCCATAGCAATCAGCCCCAGCATTTT; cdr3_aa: CASSDASHSNQPQHF
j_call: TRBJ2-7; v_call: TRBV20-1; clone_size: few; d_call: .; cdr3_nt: TGCAGTGCTCCCCAGGGCCCTTACGAGCAGTACTTC; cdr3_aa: CSAPQGPYEQYF
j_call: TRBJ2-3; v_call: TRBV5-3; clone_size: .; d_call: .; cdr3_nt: TGCGCCAGCAGCCAAATATCTTGGCAGGAGAATACGCAGTATTTT; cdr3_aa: CASSQISWQENTQYF
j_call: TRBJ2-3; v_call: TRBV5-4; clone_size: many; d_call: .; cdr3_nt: TGTGCCAGCAGCTCCCCCTTCAGGGATCCCCTCCCAGATACGCAGTATTTT; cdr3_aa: CASSSPFRDPLPDTQYF
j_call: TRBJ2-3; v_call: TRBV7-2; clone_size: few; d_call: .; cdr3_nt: TGTGCCAGCAGCGATAACAACCGGGGCGGGCCCGGGGGAACAGATACGCAGTATTTT; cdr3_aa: CASSDNNRGGPGGTDTQYF
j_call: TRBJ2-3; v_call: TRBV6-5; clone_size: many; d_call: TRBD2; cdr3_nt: TGTGCCAGCAGTTTGGGGACTAGCCCAGCCTCCACAGATACGCAGTATTTT; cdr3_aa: CASSLGTSPASTDTQYF
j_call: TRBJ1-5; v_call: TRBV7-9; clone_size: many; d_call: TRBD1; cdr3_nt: TGTGCCAGCAGCTTAGTATTGACAGGGAATGATCAGCCCCAGCATTTT; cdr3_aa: CASSLVLTGNDQPQHF
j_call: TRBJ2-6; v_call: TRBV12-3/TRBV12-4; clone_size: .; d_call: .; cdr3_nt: TGTGCCAGCAACAATTCTCCCTTAGGGACTGGGGCCAACGTCCTGACTTTC; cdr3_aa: CASNNSPLGTGANVLTF